This is a list of T cell receptor beta chains from one sample in a study of T-cell memory formation after mild COVID-19. TCRdb reprocessed the 5' RACE reads via MiXCR and lists one record per CDR3 protein. Of roughly 68,000 distinct CDR3 sequences detected, around 17% appear once; the ten largest clones hold 31%. Sequenced: PBMCs or a T cell subset sorted from them (not recorded which). All receptors come from an adult woman who had mild COVID-19 (a few samples of this study predate the infection). Cell type and time point are not known. The CDR3 runs from the conserved cysteine through the conserved F or W. The D gene is left open where the match is weak. The size of a clone is reported for some rows only, either as once, few or many, or as a class for expanded clones.

.,.,TRBJ1-1,TRBV5-1,CASSNSGTWLRAEAFF,TGCGCCAGCAGCAACTCCGGGACATGGTTGAGGGCTGAAGCTTTCTTT
TRBD2,few,TRBJ2-1,TRBV5-1,CASSSAIRQLAGVFGEQFF,TGCGCCAGCAGCTCGGCCATACGACAACTAGCGGGAGTGTTCGGAGAGCAGTTCTTC
.,.,TRBJ2-3,TRBV7-9,CAGAERAFTDTQYF,TGTGCCGGGGCTGAGCGGGCCTTCACAGATACGCAGTATTTT
.,.,TRBJ1-1,TRBV29-1,CSASITAEAFF,TGCAGCGCATCTATTACCGCTGAAGCTTTCTTT
TRBD2,.,TRBJ2-1,TRBV5-6,CASGLAGWDEQFF,TGTGCCAGTGGACTAGCGGGATGGGATGAGCAGTTCTTC
TRBD2,.,TRBJ2-7,TRBV7-9,CASSTGTSGSYEQYF,TGTGCCAGCAGTACCGGGACTAGCGGTTCCTACGAGCAGTACTTC
.,few,TRBJ1-6,TRBV6-1,CASSDIENSPLHF,TGTGCCAGCAGTGATATCGAGAATTCACCCCTCCACTTT
TRBD1,few,TRBJ1-2,TRBV18,CASSSTAWGQDGYTF,TGTGCCAGCTCATCAACTGCCTGGGGACAGGATGGCTACACCTTC
TRBD2,.,TRBJ2-7,TRBV29-1,CSVETGGPYEQYF,TGCAGCGTTGAAACGGGAGGACCCTACGAGCAGTACTTC
.,.,TRBJ2-7,TRBV5-5,CASSWVVSEQYF,TGTGCCAGCAGCTGGGTGGTGAGCGAGCAGTACTTC
.,many,TRBJ2-3,TRBV7-2,CASHPGEVDTQYF,TGTGCCAGCCACCCGGGGGAGGTAGATACGCAGTATTTT
TRBD2,once,TRBJ2-7,TRBV7-8,CASSPLAASYEQYF,TGTGCCAGCAGCCCACTAGCGGCCTCCTACGAGCAGTACTTC
.,.,TRBJ2-2,TRBV7-6,CASSPPPVNTGELFF,TGTGCCAGCAGCCCGCCCCCGGTCAACACCGGGGAGCTGTTTTTT
TRBD2,.,TRBJ2-7,TRBV29-1,CSGSGTSGSPYEQYF,TGCAGCGGCTCCGGGACTAGCGGGAGTCCGTACGAGCAGTACTTC